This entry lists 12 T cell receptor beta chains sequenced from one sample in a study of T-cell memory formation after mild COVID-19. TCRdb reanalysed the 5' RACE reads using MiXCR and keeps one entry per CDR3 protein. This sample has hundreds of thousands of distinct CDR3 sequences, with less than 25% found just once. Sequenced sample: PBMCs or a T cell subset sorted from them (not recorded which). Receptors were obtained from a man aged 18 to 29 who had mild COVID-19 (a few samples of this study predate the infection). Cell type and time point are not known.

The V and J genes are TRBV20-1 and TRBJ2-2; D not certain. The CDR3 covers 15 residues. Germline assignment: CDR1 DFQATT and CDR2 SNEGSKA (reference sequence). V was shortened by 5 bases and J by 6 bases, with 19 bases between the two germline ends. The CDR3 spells CSARYDGDTAGELFF. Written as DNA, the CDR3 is TGCAGTGCTCGCTACGACGGAGACACCGCCGGGGAGCTGTTTTTT.

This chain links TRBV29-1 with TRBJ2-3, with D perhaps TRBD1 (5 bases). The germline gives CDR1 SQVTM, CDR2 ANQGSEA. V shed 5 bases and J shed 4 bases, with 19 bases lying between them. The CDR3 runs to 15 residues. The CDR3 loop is CSVQGQGLGADTQYF. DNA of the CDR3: TGCAGCGTTCAGGGCCAGGGTTTAGGTGCAGATACGCAGTATTTT.

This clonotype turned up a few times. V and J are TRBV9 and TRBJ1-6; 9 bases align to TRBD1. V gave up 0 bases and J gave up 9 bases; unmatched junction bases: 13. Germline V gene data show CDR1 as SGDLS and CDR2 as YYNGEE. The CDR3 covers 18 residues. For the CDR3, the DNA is TGTGCCAGCAGCGTAGCGGGGGCATGGGGGACAGGGAGTTCACCCCTCCACTTT. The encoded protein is CASSVAGAWGTGSSPLHF. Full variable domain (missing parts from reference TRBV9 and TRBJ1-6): DSGVTQTPKHLITATGQRVTLRCSPRSGDLSVYWYQQSLDQGLQFLIQYYNGEERAKGNILERFSAQQFPDLHSELNLSSLELGDSALYFCASSVAGAWGTGSSPLHFGNGTRLTVT.

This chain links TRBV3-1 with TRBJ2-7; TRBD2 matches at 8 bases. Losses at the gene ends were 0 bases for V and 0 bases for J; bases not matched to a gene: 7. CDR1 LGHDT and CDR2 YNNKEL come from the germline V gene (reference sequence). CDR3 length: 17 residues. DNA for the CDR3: TGTGCCAGCAGCCAAGATCGAATGAGCGGGGGCTCCTACGAGCAGTACTTC. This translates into CASSQDRMSGGSYEQYF.

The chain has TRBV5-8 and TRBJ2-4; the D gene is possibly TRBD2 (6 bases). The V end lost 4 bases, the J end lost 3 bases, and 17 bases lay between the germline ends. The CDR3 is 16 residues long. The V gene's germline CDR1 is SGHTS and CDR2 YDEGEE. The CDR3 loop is CASSPLGHGSKNIQYF. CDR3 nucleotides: TGTGCCAGCAGCCCCCTGGGGCACGGGAGCAAAAACATTCAGTACTTC.

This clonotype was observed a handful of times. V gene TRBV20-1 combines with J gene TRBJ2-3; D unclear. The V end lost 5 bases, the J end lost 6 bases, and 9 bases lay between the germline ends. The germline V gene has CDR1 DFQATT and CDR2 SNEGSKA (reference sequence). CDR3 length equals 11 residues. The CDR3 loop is CSAVDGDTQYF. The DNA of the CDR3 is TGCAGTGCTGTGGACGGTGATACGCAGTATTTT.

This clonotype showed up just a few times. CDR3 protein: CSASWDRVAKNIQYF. The CDR3 DNA is TGCAGTGCTAGTTGGGACAGGGTCGCCAAAAACATTCAGTACTTC. This chain uses TRBV20-1 with TRBJ2-4; TRBD1 agrees at 9 bases. Germline trimming cut 3 bases from V and 1 base from J; bases unmatched to any gene: 4. This CDR3 contains 15 residues. CDR1 and CDR2 (germline): DFQATT, SNEGSKA (reference sequence).

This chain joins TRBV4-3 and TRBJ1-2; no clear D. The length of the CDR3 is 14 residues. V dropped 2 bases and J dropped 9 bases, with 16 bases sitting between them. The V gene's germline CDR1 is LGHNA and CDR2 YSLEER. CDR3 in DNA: TGCGCCAGCAGCCAAAAAAACGTGGGGTATTGCTACACCTTC. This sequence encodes CASSQKNVGYCYTF.

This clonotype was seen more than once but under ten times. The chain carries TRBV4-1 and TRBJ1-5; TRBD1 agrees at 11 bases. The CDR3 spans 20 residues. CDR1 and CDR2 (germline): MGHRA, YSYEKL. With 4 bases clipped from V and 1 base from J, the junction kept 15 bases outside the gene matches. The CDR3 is CASSPEALGTGGLSNQPQHF. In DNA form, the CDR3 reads TGCGCCAGCAGCCCGGAAGCCCTGGGGACAGGGGGTCTAAGCAATCAGCCCCAGCATTTT.

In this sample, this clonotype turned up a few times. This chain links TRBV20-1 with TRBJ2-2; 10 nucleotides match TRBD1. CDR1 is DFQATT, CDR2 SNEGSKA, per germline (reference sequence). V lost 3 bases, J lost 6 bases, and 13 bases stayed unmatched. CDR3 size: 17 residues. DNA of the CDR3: TGCAGTGCTAGCCGGCCGGCCGGGACAGGGGCGTCCGGGGAGCTGTTTTTT. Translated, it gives CSASRPAGTGASGELFF.

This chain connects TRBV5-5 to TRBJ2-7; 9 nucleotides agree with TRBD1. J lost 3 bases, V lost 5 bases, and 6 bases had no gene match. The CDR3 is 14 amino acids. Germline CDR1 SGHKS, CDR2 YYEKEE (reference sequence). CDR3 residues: CASRAPGQGYEQYV. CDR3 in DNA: TGTGCCAGCAGGGCTCCGGGACAGGGCTACGAGCAGTACGTC.

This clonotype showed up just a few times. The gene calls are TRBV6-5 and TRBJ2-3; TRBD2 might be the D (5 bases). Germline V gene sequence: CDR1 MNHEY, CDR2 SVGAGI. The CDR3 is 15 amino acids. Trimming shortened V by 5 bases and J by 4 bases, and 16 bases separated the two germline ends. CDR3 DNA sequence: TGTGCCAGCAGTGCCACGTTTAGCGCCTCAGATACGCAGTATTTT. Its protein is CASSATFSASDTQYF.